The next 31 T cell receptor beta chains were all read from a single sample in a study of shared clonotypes between healthy human individuals. Only in-frame clones appear in the TCRdb table, and some are missing; sequencing was by immunoSEQ multiplex PCR. Of approximately 350,000 clones in the sample, approximately 97% are singletons; the top ten hold about 0.32%. The specimen was memory CD8+ T cells sorted from blood. Subset reported: CD45RO+ cells pooled with CCR7-negative TemRA cells. Receptor source: a man between 25 and 39 years old in good health.

The gene calls are TRBV18 and TRBJ1-5; TRBD1 aligns across 9 bases. The J segment lost 7 bases and the V segment lost 3 bases, leaving 4 bases of the junction unmatched. CDR1 KGHSH and CDR2 LQKENI come from the germline V gene. This CDR3 region has 14 residues. Here the CDR3 reads CASSPRDRGQPQHF. The CDR3 bases are TGTGCCAGCTCACCGCGAGACAGGGGGCAGCCCCAGCATTTT.

This clone has only one observation. The rearrangement links TRBV28 to TRBJ2-5; D may be TRBD1 (6 bases). Germline assignment: CDR1 MDHEN and CDR2 SYDVKM. V lost 7 bases to trimming and J lost 6 bases, with 18 bases between them. This CDR3 has 14 amino acids. The CDR3 loop reads CASTHLLQGQTQYF. CDR3 sequence (DNA): TGTGCCAGCACTCACCTCCTCCAGGGGCAGACCCAGTACTTC.

The chain couples TRBV5-4 to TRBJ2-7, with D perhaps matching TRBD2 (6 bases). Germline V CDR1 and CDR2: SGHNT, YYREEE (reference sequence). The CDR3 sequence is 12 residues long. V was pared by 1 base and J by 6 bases, with 8 bases between. In DNA, the CDR3 is TGTGCCAGCAGCTTGCACGGGAGCGAGCAGTACTTC. Protein: CASSLHGSEQYF.

The J gene is TRBJ2-7, the V gene TRBV28; 7 nucleotides agree with TRBD2. The junction had 6 bases not matched to a gene; V was cut back by 8 bases and J by 2 bases. CDR1 and CDR2 (germline): MDHEN, SYDVKM. The CDR3 contains 13 residues. The CDR3 bases are TGTGCCAGCCGCGGGAGTTTACCCTACGAGCAGTACTTC. Translating it yields CASRGSLPYEQYF. Variable domain in full (rest from reference TRBV28 and TRBJ2-7): DVKVTQSSRYLVKRTGEKVFLECVQDMDHENMFWYRQDPGLGLRLIYFSYDVKMKEKGDIPEGYSVSREKKERFSLILESASTNQTSMYLCASRGSLPYEQYFGPGTRLTVT.

V usage is TRBV28 and J usage is TRBJ2-7; possibly TRBD2 for D (6 bases). Germline V gives CDR1 MDHEN, CDR2 SYDVKM. The length of the CDR3 is 16 residues. Trimming took off 8 bases at V and 3 bases at J, with 23 bases between the two ends. The CDR3 is CASGSLAYSRVYEQYF. CDR3 bases: TGTGCCAGCGGAAGTCTAGCGTACTCCAGAGTCTACGAGCAGTACTTC.

The rearrangement joins TRBV19 to TRBJ1-2, with 7 bases fitting TRBD1. J lost 8 bases, V lost 9 bases, and 6 bases had no gene match. Germline loops: CDR1 LNHDA, CDR2 SQIVND (reference sequence). The CDR3 extends over 11 amino acids. The CDR3 here is CASTDRVGYTF. In DNA, the CDR3 is TGTGCCAGCACCGACAGGGTCGGCTACACCTTC. The full variable domain, in which reference TRBV19 and TRBJ1-2 provide the parts outside the CDR3, is DGGITQSPKYLFRKEGQNVTLSCEQNLNHDAMYWYRQDPGQGLRLIYYSQIVNDFQKGDIAEGYSVSREKKESFPLTVTSAQKNPTAFYLCASTDRVGYTFGSGTRLTVV.

In this sample, this clone turned up a few times. The genes are TRBV5-4 and TRBJ1-1; D gene ambiguous. This CDR3 region has 11 residues. V was shortened by 3 bases and J by 4 bases, with 4 bases between the two germline ends. Germline CDR1 reads SGHNT; CDR2 reads YYREEE (reference sequence). The CDR3 sequence: CASSYGTEAFF. The CDR3 bases are TGTGCCAGCAGCTATGGCACTGAAGCTTTCTTT.

This chain links TRBV19 with TRBJ2-7; D is undetermined. The germline V and J ends were trimmed by 5 bases and 0 bases, with 11 bases remaining between them. Per germline, CDR1 LNHDA and CDR2 SQIVND (reference sequence). There are 14 residues in the CDR3. CDR3 in amino acids: CASSPLRHSYEQYF. Here the CDR3 DNA reads TGTGCCAGTAGTCCCCTGAGACACTCCTACGAGCAGTACTTC.

The gene calls are TRBV7-9 and TRBJ2-3, with TRBD2 identical over 8 bases. The germline CDR1 and CDR2 sequences are SEHNR and FQNEAQ (reference sequence). The CDR3 extends over 15 amino acids. The V and J ends lost 5 bases and 2 bases, in that order; junction bases with no gene match: 6. The CDR3 is CASSLLLADTDTQYF. The CDR3 bases are TGTGCCAGCAGCCTCCTACTAGCGGACACAGATACGCAGTATTTT.

The chain uses TRBV28 and TRBJ2-7; D perhaps matches TRBD2 (5 bases). There are 14 residues in the CDR3. The V end was cut by 6 bases, the J end by 2 bases, with 14 bases between. Germline lookup yields CDR1 MDHEN and CDR2 SYDVKM. The chain's CDR3 is CASRISKRTYEQYF. DNA of the CDR3: TGTGCCAGCAGAATATCAAAGCGGACCTACGAGCAGTACTTC.

V is TRBV28 and J is TRBJ1-1, with D possibly matching TRBD1 (5 bases). Trimming pared 3 bases from V and 9 bases from J, leaving 11 bases between. In germline, CDR1 is MDHEN, CDR2 SYDVKM. The CDR3 length is 12 residues. CDR3 residues: CASSLGGDQAFF. CDR3 nucleotides: TGTGCCAGCAGTTTGGGGGGAGATCAAGCTTTCTTT.

The chain uses TRBV28 and TRBJ2-6; D is ambiguous. Germline CDR1 MDHEN, CDR2 SYDVKM. The CDR3 has 13 amino acids. V was shortened by 6 bases and J by 2 bases, with 5 bases between the two germline ends. The CDR3 sequence: CASSVPGANVLTF. The DNA of the CDR3 is TGTGCCAGCAGCGTACCTGGGGCCAACGTCCTGACTTTC.

As to this clone: This sample includes further DNA sequences coding for the same CDR3. This CDR3 reads CAISESGEQYF. The DNA of the CDR3 is TGTGCCATCAGTGAATCGGGAGAGCAGTACTTC. The J gene is TRBJ2-7, the V gene TRBV10-3; possible D gene TRBD2, 5 bases. V shed 3 bases and J shed 7 bases, with 7 bases lying between them. The CDR3 extends over 11 amino acids. Germline V gene sequence: CDR1 ENHRY, CDR2 SYGVKD.

The chain couples TRBV10-2 to TRBJ2-7; the match to TRBD1 covers 9 bases. The CDR3 sequence is 17 residues long. J lost 4 bases, V lost 0 bases, and 10 bases had no gene match. The V gene's germline CDR1 is WSHSY and CDR2 SAAADI. CDR3 sequence: CASSESWPPGQGYEQYF. In DNA, the CDR3 is TGCGCCAGCAGTGAGTCGTGGCCCCCGGGACAGGGTTACGAGCAGTACTTC.

The chain uses TRBV6-1 and TRBJ1-2; 7 bases line up with TRBD1. The CDR3 has 13 residues. Per germline, CDR1 MNHNS and CDR2 SASEGT. The junction had 2 bases not matched to a gene; V was cut back by 3 bases and J by 4 bases. The CDR3 nucleotides are TGTGCCAGCAGTGACGCAGGGGGCTATGGCTACACCTTC. Encoded protein: CASSDAGGYGYTF.

This rearrangement joins TRBV30 to TRBJ2-7; the D call may be TRBD1 or TRBD2 (5 bases each). Germline loops: CDR1 GTSNPN, CDR2 SVGIG (reference sequence). V gave up 2 bases and J gave up 3 bases, with 14 bases separating them. CDR3 length equals 14 residues. The chain's CDR3 is CAWSFGHEGYEQYF. CDR3 DNA: TGTGCCTGGAGTTTCGGACACGAGGGCTACGAGCAGTACTTC.

The chain is built from TRBV7-9 and TRBJ2-1; TRBD1 agrees at 7 bases. The CDR3 runs 15 residues. Germline CDR1 reads SEHNR; CDR2 reads FQNEAQ (reference sequence). V dropped 5 bases and J dropped 0; count of bases not matched to a gene: 4. CDR3 DNA: TGTGCCAGCAGCCGGGACAGTAGCTCCTACAATGAGCAGTTCTTC. It specifies CASSRDSSSYNEQFF.

The chain recombines TRBV2 with TRBJ1-4; 9 nucleotides line up with TRBD1. Germline values: CDR1 SNHLY, CDR2 FYNNEI. The CDR3 runs 15 residues. The V and J ends lost 7 bases and 7 bases, in that order; junction bases with no gene match: 10. CDR3 DNA sequence: TGTGCCAGCAAACTACAGGGGACAGGGAGTGAAAAACTGTTTTTT. It encodes CASKLQGTGSEKLFF.

The chain links TRBV18 to TRBJ1-5; D perhaps matches TRBD1 (5 bases). Between the trimmed V and J ends, which lost 2 bases and 5 bases, there was a span of 7 bases. CDR1 and CDR2 from the germline V gene are KGHSH and LQKENI. The CDR3 is 13 residues long. CDR3 protein: CASSPGGDQPQHF. The CDR3 nucleotides are TGTGCCAGCTCACCAGGGGGAGATCAGCCCCAGCATTTT. The complete variable domain, with remaining parts taken from reference TRBV18 and TRBJ1-5, reads NAGVMQNPRHLVRRRGQEARLRCSPMKGHSHVYWYRQLPEEGLKFMVYLQKENIIDESGMPKERFSAEFPKEGPSILRIQQVVRGDSAAYFCASSPGGDQPQHFGDGTRLSIL.

With regard to this clone: Other DNA sequences in the same sample also yield this CDR3. CDR3 sequence (DNA): TGTGCCAGCAGCTTAAGGGGGAACACTGAAGCTTTCTTT. Its protein is CASSLRGNTEAFF. V and J are TRBV7-3 and TRBJ1-1; the D is unclear. Germline V gene lookup returns CDR1 SGHTA and CDR2 FQGTGA. Deletions cut 1 base from V and 1 base from J, with 4 bases between. The CDR3 runs 13 residues. Filled out from reference TRBV7-3 and TRBJ1-1, the complete variable domain reads GAGVSQTPSNKVTEKGKYVELRCDPISGHTALYWYRQSLGQGPEFLIYFQGTGAADDSGLPNDRFFAVRPEGSVSTLKIQRTERGDSAVYLCASSLRGNTEAFFGQGTRLTVV.

Concerning this clone: The same CDR3 can be traced to other DNA sequences in this sample. The CDR3 bases are TGTGCCAGCAGTTTACTGAGCTACGAGCAGTACTTC. This encodes CASSLLSYEQYF. The V gene is TRBV28, the J gene TRBJ2-7; D gene uncertain. From germline, CDR1 is MDHEN and CDR2 SYDVKM. This CDR3 is 12 amino acids long. The V gene lost 2 bases and the J gene lost 3 bases, with 5 bases spanning the gap.

The J gene is TRBJ1-5, the V gene TRBV27; a weak D match, TRBD1 (5 bases). This CDR3 has 15 residues. Germline V gives CDR1 MNHEY, CDR2 SMNVEV (reference sequence). Deletions cut 1 base from V and 1 base from J, with 8 bases between. The CDR3 region is CASSLLGESNQPQHF. The CDR3 bases are TGTGCCAGCAGTTTATTAGGGGAAAGCAATCAGCCCCAGCATTTT.

The chain employs TRBV5-4 and TRBJ1-3; no clear D. The CDR3 loop spans 13 amino acids. V was trimmed by 0 bases and J by 2 bases, leaving 3 bases between them. Germline assignment: CDR1 SGHNT and CDR2 YYREEE (reference sequence). CDR3: CASSLATGNTIYF. The CDR3 DNA sequence: TGTGCCAGCAGCTTGGCGACTGGAAACACCATATATTTT.

This chain joins TRBV5-1 and TRBJ2-3; D may be TRBD1 or TRBD2 (5 bases each). V was shortened by 4 bases and J by 4 bases, with 19 bases between the two germline ends. Germline values: CDR1 SGHRS, CDR2 YFSETQ. The CDR3 totals 16 residues. The CDR3 nucleotides are TGCGCCAGCAGCCTGAGTGGGGGTTTTAGTTCAGATACGCAGTATTTT. Amino acids: CASSLSGGFSSDTQYF.

The chain couples TRBV28 to TRBJ1-4; 7 bases map to TRBD1. The CDR3 is 14 amino acids. Germline CDR1 reads MDHEN; CDR2 reads SYDVKM. J lost 4 bases, V lost 3 bases, and 2 bases had no gene match. The CDR3 loop reads CASSFWDSNEKLFF. The DNA for the CDR3 is TGTGCCAGCAGTTTCTGGGACAGTAATGAAAAACTGTTTTTT. The whole variable domain, remainder taken from reference TRBV28 and TRBJ1-4, is DVKVTQSSRYLVKRTGEKVFLECVQDMDHENMFWYRQDPGLGLRLIYFSYDVKMKEKGDIPEGYSVSREKKERFSLILESASTNQTSMYLCASSFWDSNEKLFFGSGTQLSVL.

The chain is built from TRBV9 and TRBJ2-5; 8 bases are a match to TRBD2. With V trimmed by 0 bases and J by 5 bases, 6 bases remained unmatched. CDR1 and CDR2 (germline): SGDLS, YYNGEE. This CDR3 spans 15 amino acids. The CDR3 DNA reads as TGTGCCAGCAGCGTAGAGGGACTAGTCCGGGAGACCCAGTACTTC. Its translation is CASSVEGLVRETQYF. Drawing the rest from reference TRBV9 and TRBJ2-5, the complete variable domain is DSGVTQTPKHLITATGQRVTLRCSPRSGDLSVYWYQQSLDQGLQFLIQYYNGEERAKGNILERFSAQQFPDLHSELNLSSLELGDSALYFCASSVEGLVRETQYFGPGTRLLVL.

This chain connects TRBV2 to TRBJ2-7; 9 nucleotides match TRBD1. The CDR3 runs to 14 residues. J gave up 3 bases and V 6 bases, and 6 bases lay outside the gene matches. CDR1 and CDR2 from the germline V gene are SNHLY and FYNNEI. The DNA for the CDR3 is TGTGCCAGCAGAGCGGACAGGGGACTCTACGAGCAGTACTTC. Protein sequence: CASRADRGLYEQYF.

V is TRBV6-5 and J is TRBJ2-1; D gene unclear. Germline V gives CDR1 MNHEY, CDR2 SVGAGI. The germline V and J ends were trimmed by 0 bases and 0 bases, with 6 bases remaining between them. This CDR3 comprises 15 residues. DNA for the CDR3: TGTGCCAGCAGTTACTCAAAGAGCTCCTACAATGAGCAGTTCTTC. This translates into CASSYSKSSYNEQFF.

The CDR3 DNA is TGCAGCGTTGAACCGGCGAAGGGGGAGCTGTTTTTT. The encoded protein is CSVEPAKGELFF. This chain links TRBV29-1 with TRBJ2-2, with no clear D. The V end lost 2 bases, the J end lost 8 bases, and 9 bases lay between the germline ends. Germline V gives CDR1 SQVTM, CDR2 ANQGSEA. The CDR3 sequence is 12 residues long.

In regard to this clone: The sample has other DNA sequences that encode this CDR3 too. The chain links TRBV6-6 to TRBJ2-1; D remains ambiguous. V dropped 0 bases and J dropped 4 bases, with 4 bases sitting between them. CDR3 length equals 13 residues. CDR1 and CDR2 (germline): MNHNY, SVGAGI (reference sequence). The CDR3 region is CASSYSDYNEQFF. In DNA form, the CDR3 reads TGTGCCAGCAGTTACTCGGATTACAATGAGCAGTTCTTC.

V usage is TRBV9 and J usage is TRBJ2-1, with D possibly called TRBD1 or TRBD2 (5 bases each). V dropped 1 base and J dropped 8 bases, with 13 bases sitting between them. Germline V gene sequence: CDR1 SGDLS, CDR2 YYNGEE. The CDR3 is made up of 14 amino acids. Here the CDR3 reads CASSVLGELDEQFF. DNA of the CDR3: TGTGCCAGCAGCGTATTGGGGGAGCTTGATGAGCAGTTCTTC. Filled out from reference TRBV9 and TRBJ2-1, the complete variable domain reads DSGVTQTPKHLITATGQRVTLRCSPRSGDLSVYWYQQSLDQGLQFLIQYYNGEERAKGNILERFSAQQFPDLHSELNLSSLELGDSALYFCASSVLGELDEQFFGPGTRLTVL.